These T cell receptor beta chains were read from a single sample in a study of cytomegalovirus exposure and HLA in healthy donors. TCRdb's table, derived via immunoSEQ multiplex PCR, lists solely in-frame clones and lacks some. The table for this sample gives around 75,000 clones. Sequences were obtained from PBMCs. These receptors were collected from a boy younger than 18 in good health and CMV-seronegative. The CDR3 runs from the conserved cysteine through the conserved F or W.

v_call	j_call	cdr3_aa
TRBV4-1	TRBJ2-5	CASSQDGTGGLKETQYF
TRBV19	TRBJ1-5	CASSESSGTDNQPQHF
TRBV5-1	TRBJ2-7	CASSLEGGYSLPGPYEQYF
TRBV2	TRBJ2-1	CASSEYAGGGNEQFF
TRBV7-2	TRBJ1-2	CASSLDSGQGRYGYTF
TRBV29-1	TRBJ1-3	CSVEDPAKSGNTIYF
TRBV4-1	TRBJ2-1	CASRSDNEQFF
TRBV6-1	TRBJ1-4	CASRIPGTVNEKLFF
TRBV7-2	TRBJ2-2	CASSLTSGANTGELFF
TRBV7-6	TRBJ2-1	CASSTSGRANEQFF
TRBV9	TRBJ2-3	CASSVTGYSPDTQYF
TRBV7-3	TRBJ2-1	CASSLGTSAYNEQFF
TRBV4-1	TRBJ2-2	CASSQPSGRAFGLNTGELFF
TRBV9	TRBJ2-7	CASSLDGTGVYEQYF
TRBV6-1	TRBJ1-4	CASSVSSGPLAEKLFF
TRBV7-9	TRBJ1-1	CASSLDSWTGDTEAFF
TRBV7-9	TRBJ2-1	CASSFSGGYNEQFF
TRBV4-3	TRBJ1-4	CASSQVLGQGGEKLFF
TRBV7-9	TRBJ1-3	CASSLDRGEGGNTIYF
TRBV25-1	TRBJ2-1	CASSESGGPYNEQFF
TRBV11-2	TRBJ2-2	CASSLQGSYTGELFF
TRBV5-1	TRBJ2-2	CASSPGDRATGELFF
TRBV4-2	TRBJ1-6	CASSQERLGRGTDNSPLHF
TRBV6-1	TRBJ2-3	CASSVGQGADTQYF
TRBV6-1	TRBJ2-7	CASSEGISYEQYF
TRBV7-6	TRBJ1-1	CASSPRDREPFF
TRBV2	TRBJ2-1	CASMASGVGNEQFF
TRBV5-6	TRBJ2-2	CASSRGTGELFF
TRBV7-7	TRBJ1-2	CASILAPDYGYTF
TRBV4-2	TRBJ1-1	CASKLFYRGARPGTEAFF
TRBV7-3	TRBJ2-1	CASSLYGASSVSDNEQFF
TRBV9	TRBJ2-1	CASSVYVSGSEQFF
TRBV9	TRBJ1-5	CASSSRGGNQPQHF
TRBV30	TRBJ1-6	CAWSVTASPLHF